This T cell receptor (beta chain) was found in a study of blood T cells in healthy people across ages. PCR was performed a second time for about 7 to 12 cycles using a sample-barcoded 5' primer and a J-beta primer mix. MiXCR was run by TCRdb on the 5' RACE reads, yielding one entry per CDR3 protein. Among 700,000 or so distinct CDR3 sequences listed, about 24% were seen once. V lost 8 bases and J lost 5, with 19 bases in between. The germline V gene encodes CDR1 SQVTM and CDR2 ANQGSEA. The CDR3 consists of 14 residues. This clonotype originated in a man between 70 and 80 years old in good health. Sequencing input: blood. The rearrangement joins TRBV29-1 to TRBJ2-1; D tentatively fits TRBD1 or TRBD2 (5 bases each). In nucleotides, the CDR3 is TGCAGCCCTTCGGAACTGGGGGAAAACAATGAGCAGTTCTTC. This sequence encodes CSPSELGENNEQFF.